This T cell receptor (beta chain) derives from a study of T-cell memory formation after mild COVID-19. Trimming cost V 2 bases and J 7 bases, with 15 bases left between them. Germline V gives CDR1 MNHEY, CDR2 SVGEGT. CDR3 size: 14 residues. This clonotype showed up just a few times. TCRdb itself ran the 5' RACE reads through MiXCR, one entry per CDR3 protein. Of roughly 89,000 distinct CDR3 sequences in the sample, about 16% were seen once. The material sequenced was PBMCs or a T cell subset sorted from them (not recorded which). The chain combines TRBV6-2 or TRBV6-3 with TRBJ2-7; a possible D gene is TRBD2 (6 bases). The source is a man between 18 and 35 years old who had mild COVID-19 (a few samples of this study predate the infection). Cell type and time point are not known. The chain's CDR3 is CASSYRHGEEEQYF. CDR3 DNA sequence: TGTGCCAGCAGTTACCGACACGGGGAGGAGGAGCAGTACTTC.